The 18 T cell receptor beta chains below all came from one sample that was sequenced in a study of shared clonotypes between healthy human individuals (dated by TCRdb to about 2020). Receptors were amplified or captured by the immunoSEQ multiplex PCR assay. What TCRdb holds here is the immuneACCESS table cut down to in-frame rearrangements. Part of the clones is not present; checked against another copy, under half of the missing clones reflect an unresolved V gene, and the others are unexplained. Across this sample there are 2 million to 2.5 million clones, with 85% to 95% seen only once. Under 0.45% of the sample goes to the ten largest clones. The sequencing sample was made of naive CD4+ T cells from PBMCs. The cell subset or site label for this specimen denotes: CD45RA+ positively selected. All receptors derive from a man between 18 and 29 years old in good health. Some clones in this sample may be carry-over from other donors' samples.

The count of this clone is one. The gene calls are TRBV4-1 and TRBJ2-5; the match to TRBD2 covers 11 bases. V shed 2 bases and J 5 bases; nucleotides not matched to a gene: 10. The CDR3 contains 17 residues. CDR1 is MGHRA and CDR2 is YSYEKL in the germline V gene. The CDR3 DNA is TGCGCCAGCAGCCAAAGTGGGCTAGCGGGAGGTGGGGAGACCCAGTACTTC. This codes for CASSQSGLAGGGETQYF.

This rearrangement joins TRBV28 to TRBJ2-5; D is uncertain. With 2 bases removed from V and 3 bases from J, the gap between germline ends came to 4 bases. The CDR3 runs to 12 residues. Germline CDR1 reads MDHEN; CDR2 reads SYDVKM. The CDR3 DNA reads TGTGCCAGCAGTTTACAGGAAGAGACCCAGTACTTC. Its translation: CASSLQEETQYF.

The chain uses TRBV29-1 and TRBJ2-5, with TRBD2 matching over 10 bases. V lost 7 bases to trimming and J lost 4 bases; unmatched junction nucleotides: 6. CDR3 length equals 13 residues. Per the germline V gene, CDR1 is SQVTM and CDR2 is ANQGSEA. The CDR3 coding sequence is TGCAGCGCTCGAGCGGGAGGGCCAGAGACCCAGTACTTC. Protein: CSARAGGPETQYF.

This clone was counted a few times. The chain carries TRBV5-1 and TRBJ1-2; 8 bases line up with TRBD1. Unmatched junction bases numbered 6, after V lost 3 bases and J lost 8 bases. Looked up from germline, CDR1 is SGHRS and CDR2 is YFSETQ. The CDR3 runs 13 residues. This CDR3 reads CASSSQGAKGYTF. The CDR3 DNA reads as TGCGCCAGCAGCTCCCAGGGGGCAAAGGGCTACACCTTC.

V usage is TRBV28 and J usage is TRBJ2-6; TRBD1 matches 7 bases. CDR3 length: 17 amino acids. The V and J ends lost 10 bases and 4 bases, in that order; junction bases with no gene match: 16. CDR1 and CDR2 (germline): MDHEN, SYDVKM. CDR3 in DNA: TGTGCCACAGACAGGGTTGGAAGGGCTGGCGGGGCCAACGTCCTGACTTTC. Protein sequence: CATDRVGRAGGANVLTF.

The J gene is TRBJ2-7, the V gene TRBV2; TRBD1 might be the D (6 bases). Germline CDR1 and CDR2: SNHLY and FYNNEI. The CDR3 spans 15 residues. V lost 7 bases and J 0 bases, leaving 16 bases between the germline ends. The CDR3 DNA follows: TGTGCCAGCACGTTCGGACAGTATATCTCCTACGAGCAGTACTTC. Its translation is CASTFGQYISYEQYF.

In regard to this clone: Other nucleotide sequences in the sample specify the same CDR3. The V call is TRBV5-1, the J call TRBJ2-3, with unresolved D. Germline CDR1 is SGHRS and CDR2 is YFSETQ. The CDR3 spans 13 residues. V was pared by 0 bases and J by 3 bases, with 5 bases between. The CDR3 here is CASSLGGTDTQYF. CDR3 nucleotide sequence: TGCGCCAGCAGCTTGGGGGGAACAGATACGCAGTATTTT.

The rearrangement links TRBV19 to TRBJ2-1; 10 nucleotides agree with TRBD2. Germline trimming cut 7 bases from V and 3 bases from J; bases unmatched to any gene: 3. Germline V gives CDR1 LNHDA, CDR2 SQIVND (reference sequence). The CDR3 has 14 residues. The CDR3 DNA reads as TGTGCCAGTATAGCGGGAGGCCTCTACAATGAGCAGTTCTTC. This gives the protein CASIAGGLYNEQFF.

The V call is TRBV7-9, the J call TRBJ2-1, with unresolved D. The CDR3 length is 11 residues. CDR1 SEHNR and CDR2 FQNEAQ come from the germline V gene (reference sequence). Between the trimmed V and J ends, which lost 3 bases and 7 bases, there was a span of 4 bases. The CDR3, as DNA: TGTGCCAGCAGCTTCTGGAATGAGCAGTTCTTC. It codes for CASSFWNEQFF. Full variable domain (missing parts from reference TRBV7-9 and TRBJ2-1): DTGVSQNPRHKITKRGQNVTFRCDPISEHNRLYWYRQTLGQGPEFLTYFQNEAQLEKSRLLSDRFSAERPKGSFSTLEIQRTEQGDSAMYLCASSFWNEQFFGPGTRLTVL.

The V call is TRBV7-9, the J call TRBJ1-4; tentative D call: TRBD1 (6 bases). Germline V gene lookup returns CDR1 SEHNR and CDR2 FQNEAQ (reference sequence). Trimming shortened V by 4 bases and J by 7 bases, and 13 bases separated the two germline ends. This CDR3 contains 14 residues. CDR3 in amino acids: CASSSGAFSEKLFF. CDR3 bases: TGTGCCAGCAGCTCGGGGGCATTCAGTGAAAAACTGTTTTTT.

The chain couples TRBV28 to TRBJ1-5; D gene ambiguous. V gave up 9 bases and J gave up 6 bases, with 12 bases separating them. CDR3 size: 12 residues. Looked up from germline, CDR1 is MDHEN and CDR2 is SYDVKM. The CDR3 DNA follows: TGTGCCAGTCGGGATTGGGGTCAGCCCCAGCATTTT. It is translated as CASRDWGQPQHF.

Turning to this clone: Other DNA sequences in this sample translate to the same CDR3. J is TRBJ2-7 and V is TRBV20-1; no firm D call. V was pared by 5 bases and J by 3 bases, with 5 bases between. Germline CDR1 is DFQATT and CDR2 is SNEGSKA (reference sequence). The CDR3 loop spans 10 amino acids. The CDR3 sequence is CSAGLYEQYF. The DNA for the CDR3 is TGCAGTGCTGGTCTCTACGAGCAGTACTTC.

The rearrangement links TRBV6-1 to TRBJ1-2; the D is unclear. V lost 0 bases, J lost 2 bases, and 4 bases lay in between. The V gene's germline CDR1 is MNHNS and CDR2 SASEGT. The CDR3 contains 13 residues. CDR3 region: CASSEAQNYGYTF. The CDR3 bases are TGTGCCAGCAGTGAAGCACAGAACTATGGCTACACCTTC.

The chain recombines TRBV11-2 with TRBJ2-1; weak D call: TRBD2 (5 bases). Per the germline V gene, CDR1 is SGHAT and CDR2 is FQNNGV. V lost 2 bases and J 2 bases, leaving 16 bases between the germline ends. This CDR3 spans 17 amino acids. DNA for the CDR3: TGTGCCAGCAGCTTACGTTATAGGGAGAGAACCTACAATGAGCAGTTCTTC. Translation: CASSLRYRERTYNEQFF.

The chain recombines TRBV6-1 with TRBJ1-2; weak D call: TRBD1 (5 bases). Looked up from germline, CDR1 is MNHNS and CDR2 is SASEGT. The CDR3 runs 14 residues. Trimming left V 2 bases short and J 1 base short, with 8 bases between. CDR3: CASSEIRGNYGYTF. The CDR3 DNA reads as TGTGCCAGCAGTGAAATAAGGGGTAACTATGGCTACACCTTC.

The rearrangement joins TRBV5-4 to TRBJ1-1; 8 bases are a match to TRBD1. CDR1 is SGHNT and CDR2 is YYREEE in the germline V gene (reference sequence). There are 16 residues in the CDR3. V lost 4 bases to trimming and J lost 3 bases; unmatched junction nucleotides: 11. The CDR3 region has the DNA TGTGCCAGCAGCCCGTCAGGGGGCGTCTTTCACACTGAAGCTTTCTTT. It yields the protein CASSPSGGVFHTEAFF. The full variable domain, rest sourced from reference TRBV5-4 and TRBJ1-1, is ETGVTQSPTHLIKTRGQQVTLRCSSQSGHNTVSWYQQALGQGPQFIFQYYREEENGRGNFPPRFSGLQFPNYSSELNVNALELDDSALYLCASSPSGGVFHTEAFFGQGTRLTVV.

This sequence joins TRBV18 and TRBJ2-3; D is undetermined. Germline V lookup: CDR1 KGHSH, CDR2 LQKENI. Trimming removed 6 bases at V and 6 bases at J, with 7 bases between. There are 11 residues in the CDR3. The CDR3 region is CASSEGDTQYF. The CDR3 region has the DNA TGTGCCAGCTCGGAAGGTGATACGCAGTATTTT.

This sequence joins TRBV5-4 and TRBJ2-1; 9 positions match TRBD1. CDR3 length: 14 amino acids. Germline assignment: CDR1 SGHNT and CDR2 YYREEE (reference sequence). The J segment lost 7 bases and the V segment lost 4 bases, leaving 6 bases of the junction unmatched. CDR3: CASSTGQGSNEQFF. The CDR3 coding sequence is TGTGCCAGCAGCACCGGACAGGGGAGTAATGAGCAGTTCTTC. The variable domain in full, completed from reference TRBV5-4 and TRBJ2-1, reads ETGVTQSPTHLIKTRGQQVTLRCSSQSGHNTVSWYQQALGQGPQFIFQYYREEENGRGNFPPRFSGLQFPNYSSELNVNALELDDSALYLCASSTGQGSNEQFFGPGTRLTVL.